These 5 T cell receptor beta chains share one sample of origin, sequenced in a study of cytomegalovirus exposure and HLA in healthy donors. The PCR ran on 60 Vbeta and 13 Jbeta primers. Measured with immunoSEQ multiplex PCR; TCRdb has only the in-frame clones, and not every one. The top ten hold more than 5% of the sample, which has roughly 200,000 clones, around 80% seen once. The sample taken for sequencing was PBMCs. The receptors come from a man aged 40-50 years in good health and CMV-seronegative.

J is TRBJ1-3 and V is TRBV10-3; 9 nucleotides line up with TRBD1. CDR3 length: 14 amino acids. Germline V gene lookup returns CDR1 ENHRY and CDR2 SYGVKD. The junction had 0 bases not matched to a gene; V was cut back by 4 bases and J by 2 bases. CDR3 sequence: CAISGTGAGNTIYF. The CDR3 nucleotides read TGTGCCATCAGTGGGACAGGGGCTGGAAACACCATATATTTT.

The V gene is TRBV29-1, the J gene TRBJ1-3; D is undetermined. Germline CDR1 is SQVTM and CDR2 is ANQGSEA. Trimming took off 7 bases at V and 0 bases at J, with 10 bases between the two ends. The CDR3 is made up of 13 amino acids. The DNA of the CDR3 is TGCAGCGCCGGAGAGAGCTCTGGAAACACCATATATTTT. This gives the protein CSAGESSGNTIYF.

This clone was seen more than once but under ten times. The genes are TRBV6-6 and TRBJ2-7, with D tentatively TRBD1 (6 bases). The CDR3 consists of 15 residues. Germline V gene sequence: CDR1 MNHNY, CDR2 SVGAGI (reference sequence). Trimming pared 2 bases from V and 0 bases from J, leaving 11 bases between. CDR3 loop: CASSYGQLSSYEQYF. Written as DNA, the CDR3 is TGTGCCAGCAGTTACGGACAGCTAAGCTCCTACGAGCAGTACTTC.

CDR3 coding DNA: TGTGCCAGCAGCCCAGGGACACCTACCTACGAGCAGTACTTC. Amino acids: CASSPGTPTYEQYF. The chain carries TRBV7-2 and TRBJ2-5; tentatively, D is TRBD1 (6 bases). The end of the DNA is better explained by TRBJ2-7, so the J call may be wrong. This CDR3 has 14 residues. Germline values: CDR1 SGHTA, CDR2 FQGNSA.

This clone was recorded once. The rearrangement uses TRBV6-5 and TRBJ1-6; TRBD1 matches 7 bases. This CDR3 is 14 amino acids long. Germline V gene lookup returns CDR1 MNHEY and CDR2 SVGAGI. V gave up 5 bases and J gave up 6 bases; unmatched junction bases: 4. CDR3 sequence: CASSPTGVNSPLHF. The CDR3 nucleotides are TGTGCCAGCAGTCCAACAGGGGTTAATTCACCCCTCCACTTT.